This T cell receptor beta chain was documented in a study of blood T cells in healthy people across ages. Study results and limitations: Per million T cells, the diversity of TCR beta decreased roughly linearly as age advanced.

This clonotype was observed a handful of times. Its antigen remains unknown. The authors ran a second PCR of roughly 6 to 12 cycles using a sample-barcoded 5' primer and a J-beta primer mix. TCRdb re-called the 5' RACE reads through MiXCR, storing one row per CDR3 protein. The sample contains hundreds of thousands of distinct CDR3 sequences, more than 55% of which appear only once. From germline, CDR1 is MGHDK and CDR2 SYGVNS. V shed 1 base and J shed 7 bases, with 16 bases lying between them. CDR3 length: 16 amino acids. The material sequenced was blood. The receptor was isolated from a man aged 40-49 years in good health. The J gene is TRBJ1-4, the V gene TRBV25-1; D might be TRBD1 (5 bases). CDR3 in amino acids: CASSELGKTGGEKLFF. The CDR3 coding sequence is TGTGCCAGCAGTGAATTAGGAAAGACCGGGGGTGAAAAACTGTTTTTT.